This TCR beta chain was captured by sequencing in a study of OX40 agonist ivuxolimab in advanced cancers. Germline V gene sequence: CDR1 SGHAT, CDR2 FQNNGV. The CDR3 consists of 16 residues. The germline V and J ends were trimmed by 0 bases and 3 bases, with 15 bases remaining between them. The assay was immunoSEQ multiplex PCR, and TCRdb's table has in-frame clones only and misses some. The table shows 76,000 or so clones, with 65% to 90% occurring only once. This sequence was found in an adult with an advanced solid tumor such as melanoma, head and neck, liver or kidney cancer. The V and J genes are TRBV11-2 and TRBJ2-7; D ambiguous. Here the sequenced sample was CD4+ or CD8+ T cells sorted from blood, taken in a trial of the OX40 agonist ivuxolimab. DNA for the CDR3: TGTGCCAGCAGCTTAGATCCTTCGGTGGGATTCTACGAGCAGTACTTC. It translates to CASSLDPSVGFYEQYF.